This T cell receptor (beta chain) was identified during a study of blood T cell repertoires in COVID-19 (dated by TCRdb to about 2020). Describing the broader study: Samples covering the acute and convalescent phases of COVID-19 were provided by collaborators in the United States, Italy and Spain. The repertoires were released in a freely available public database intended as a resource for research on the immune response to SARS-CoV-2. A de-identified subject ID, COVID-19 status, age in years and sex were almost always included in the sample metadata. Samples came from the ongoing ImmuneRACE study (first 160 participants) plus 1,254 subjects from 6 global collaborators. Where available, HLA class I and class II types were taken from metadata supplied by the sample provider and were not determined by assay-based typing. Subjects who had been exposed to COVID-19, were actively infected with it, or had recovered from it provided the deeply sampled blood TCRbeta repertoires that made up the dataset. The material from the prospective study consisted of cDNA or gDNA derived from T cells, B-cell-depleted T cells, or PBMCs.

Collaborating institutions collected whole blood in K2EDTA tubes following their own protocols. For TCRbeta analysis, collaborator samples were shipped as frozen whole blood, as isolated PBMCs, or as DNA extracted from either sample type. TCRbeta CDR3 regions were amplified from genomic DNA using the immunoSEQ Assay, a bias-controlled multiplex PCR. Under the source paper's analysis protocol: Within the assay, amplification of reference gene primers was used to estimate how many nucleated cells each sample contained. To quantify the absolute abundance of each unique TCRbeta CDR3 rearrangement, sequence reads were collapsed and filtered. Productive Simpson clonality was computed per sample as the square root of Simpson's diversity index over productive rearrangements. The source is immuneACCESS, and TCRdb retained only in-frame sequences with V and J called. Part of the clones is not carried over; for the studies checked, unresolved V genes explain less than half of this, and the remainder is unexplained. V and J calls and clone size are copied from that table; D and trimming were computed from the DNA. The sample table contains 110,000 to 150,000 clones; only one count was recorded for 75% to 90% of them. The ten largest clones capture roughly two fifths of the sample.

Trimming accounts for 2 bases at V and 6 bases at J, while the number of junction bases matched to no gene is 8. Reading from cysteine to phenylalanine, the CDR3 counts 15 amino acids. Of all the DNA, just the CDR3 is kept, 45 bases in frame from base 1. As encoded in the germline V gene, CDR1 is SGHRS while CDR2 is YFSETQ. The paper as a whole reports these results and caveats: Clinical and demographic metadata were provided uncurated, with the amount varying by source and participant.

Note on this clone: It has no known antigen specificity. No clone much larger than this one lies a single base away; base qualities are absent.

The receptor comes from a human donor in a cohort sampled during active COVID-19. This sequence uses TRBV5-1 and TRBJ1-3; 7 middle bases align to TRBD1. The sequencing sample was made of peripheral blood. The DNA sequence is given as TGCGCCAGCAGCTTAGGGGGGACAGCGGAAAACACCATATATTTT. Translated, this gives CASSLGGTAENTIYF.